This T cell receptor (beta chain) is from a study of blood T cells in healthy people across ages. Germline V gene data show CDR1 as MDHEN and CDR2 as SYDVKM. The CDR3 is 11 residues long. The study isolated at least 7 million PBMCs from each sample. Total RNA was extracted at no less than 5 micrograms per sample. In the case of this clonotype: Its target is not known.

Study-level points and caveats: Relative to aged donors, long-lived donors carried more naive CD4+ cells and displayed higher diversity. PBMCs went unsorted, and a conclusive naive versus antigen-experienced comparison was therefore prevented.

A J-beta primer mix and a sample-barcoded 5' primer were used in a second PCR of roughly 6 to 11 cycles. TCRdb re-called the 5' RACE reads with MiXCR, one entry per CDR3 protein. The sample gives approximately 1,100,000 distinct CDR3 sequences, over 35% of which show up once; approximately 19% is in the top ten. The clonotype comes from a woman in her fifties or sixties in good health. Specimen: blood. The V and J genes are TRBV28 and TRBJ2-5; D remains unclear. The DNA end lines up better with TRBJ2-7; the J call may be wrong. The CDR3 loop is CATLMRSEQYF. In DNA form, the CDR3 reads TGTGCCACCCTGATGCGGTCCGAGCAGTACTTC.